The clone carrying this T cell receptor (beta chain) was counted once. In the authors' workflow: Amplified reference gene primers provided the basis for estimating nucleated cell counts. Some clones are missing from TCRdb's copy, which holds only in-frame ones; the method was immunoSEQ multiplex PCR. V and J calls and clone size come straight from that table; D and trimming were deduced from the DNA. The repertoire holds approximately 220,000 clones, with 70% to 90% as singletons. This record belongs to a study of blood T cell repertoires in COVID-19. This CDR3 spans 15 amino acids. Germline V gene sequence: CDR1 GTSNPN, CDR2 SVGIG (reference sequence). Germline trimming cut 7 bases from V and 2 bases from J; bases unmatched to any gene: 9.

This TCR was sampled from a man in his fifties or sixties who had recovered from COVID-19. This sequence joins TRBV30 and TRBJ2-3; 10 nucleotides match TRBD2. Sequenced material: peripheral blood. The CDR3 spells CASGGGLALTDTQYF. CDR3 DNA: TGTGCCTCCGGGGGGGGACTAGCGCTCACAGATACGCAGTATTTT.